This T cell receptor (beta chain) originates from a study of blood T cell repertoires in COVID-19. Across the study: The samples span acute and convalescent COVID-19 from the United States, Italy and Spain. From T cells, B-cell-depleted T cells, or PBMCs came the material, which was cDNA or gDNA.

This CDR3 spans 15 amino acids. With 8 bases clipped from V and 2 bases from J, the junction kept 9 bases outside the gene matches. Germline V lookup: CDR1 LNHDA, CDR2 SQIVND (reference sequence). Per the original methods: Using reference gene primer amplification, nucleated cell counts were estimated. The protocol was immunoSEQ multiplex PCR, while the TCRdb copy is restricted to in-frame clones and leaves out a portion. Clonal size and the V and J genes are those of that table, whereas D and trimming came from the DNA. The sample shows tens of thousands of clones, about 90% of them seen only once. The receptor was isolated from an elderly woman in a cohort sampled during active or convalescent COVID-19. V gene TRBV19 combines with J gene TRBJ1-5, with TRBD1 identical over 7 bases. The sample comprised peripheral blood. The CDR3 sequence is CASGWRTGGNQPQHF. The CDR3 region has the DNA TGTGCCAGTGGGTGGAGGACAGGCGGCAATCAGCCCCAGCATTTT.